This T cell receptor beta chain derives from a study of Graves' ophthalmopathy and Graves' hyperthyroidism. RNA transcripts yielded amplified TCR beta CDR3 regions. First-round RT-PCR employed HTBI primers, with a second-round multiplex PCR after it. From the multiplex PCR reads, TCRdb called clonotypes with MiXCR, one entry per CDR3 protein. The sample shows about 480,000 distinct CDR3 sequences, approximately 15% of them seen only once. Other autoimmune diseases, uncontrolled infections, pregnancy or lactation ruled patients out of participation. Regarding this clonotype: This may stem from a read error, because a much larger clone lies one nucleotide away.

From germline, CDR1 is SGHTA and CDR2 FQGNSA. The CDR3 consists of 14 residues. The chain recombines TRBV7-2 with TRBJ2-7, with TRBD2 identical over 7 bases. Sequenced input: blood. This clonotype originated in a woman in her thirties with Graves' ophthalmopathy. In nucleotides, the CDR3 is TGTGCCATCAGCTTAAGAAGGGCGGGAGATTCGCAGTACTTC. Its translation is CAISLRRAGDSQYF.